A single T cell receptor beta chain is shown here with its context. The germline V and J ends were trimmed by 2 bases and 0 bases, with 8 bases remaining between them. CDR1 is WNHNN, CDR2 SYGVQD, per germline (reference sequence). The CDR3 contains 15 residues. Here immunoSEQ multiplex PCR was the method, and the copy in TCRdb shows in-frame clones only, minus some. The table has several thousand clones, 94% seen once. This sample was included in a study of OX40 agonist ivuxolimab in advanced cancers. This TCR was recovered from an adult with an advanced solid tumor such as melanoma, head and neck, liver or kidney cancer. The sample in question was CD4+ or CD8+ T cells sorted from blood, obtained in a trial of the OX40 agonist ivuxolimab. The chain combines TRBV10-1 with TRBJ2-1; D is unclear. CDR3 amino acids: CASSELGSSYNEQFF. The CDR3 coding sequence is TGCGCCAGCAGTGAGCTCGGTAGCTCCTACAATGAGCAGTTCTTC.